The next 30 T cell receptor beta chains were all read from a single sample in a study of spatial heterogeneity in lung cancer. TCRdb recomputed calls from the 5' RACE reads with MiXCR, one row per CDR3 protein. The sample records about 20,000 distinct CDR3 sequences, less than 20% being singletons. These receptors lack a known antigen. Time point given: sample taken at primary tumor resection. Notes on the study in general: One measure, the expanded intratumoral alpha and beta TCR count, tracked tumor mutation counts.

Here the sequenced sample was lung tumor tissue, taken at surgery. The receptors shown here come from a female donor with early-stage non-small cell lung cancer.

This clonotype is medium-sized in the sample. The chain joins TRBV19 to TRBJ1-2, with TRBD1 matching 7 bases. The V and J ends lost 9 bases and 8 bases, in that order; junction bases with no gene match: 15. Germline assignment: CDR1 LNHDA and CDR2 SQIVND (reference sequence). This CDR3 has 14 amino acids. CDR3 sequence reads: CASSPRDRVKGYTF. The CDR3 nucleotides are TGTGCCAGCTCCCCACGCGACAGGGTGAAGGGCTACACCTTC.

This clonotype was seen many times. The V call is TRBV6-6, the J call TRBJ2-2; D is unclear. This CDR3 comprises 16 residues. Trimming removed 6 bases at V and 0 bases at J, with 14 bases between. CDR1 is MNHNY and CDR2 is SVGAGI in the germline V gene (reference sequence). The DNA for the CDR3 is TGTGCCAGCAGCGCGGACCATCCATCGAACACCGGGGAGCTGTTTTTT. As protein: CASSADHPSNTGELFF.

There are a few counts of this clonotype. The gene calls are TRBV5-1 and TRBJ2-3, with 8 nucleotides matching TRBD1. Trimming at V came to 0 bases and at J to 2 bases, leaving 5 bases not matched to a gene. CDR1 is SGHRS and CDR2 is YFSETQ in the germline V gene. The length of the CDR3 is 16 residues. This CDR3 reads CASSLGTGQYTDTQYF. For the CDR3, the DNA is TGCGCCAGCAGCTTGGGGACAGGGCAATACACAGATACGCAGTATTTT.

In this sample, this clonotype turned up many times. V is TRBV12-3 or TRBV12-4 and J is TRBJ2-3; 10 nucleotides line up with TRBD2. J gave up 1 base and V 4 bases, and 2 bases lay outside the gene matches. This CDR3 comprises 15 residues. The CDR3 loop is CASSWSGGGTDTQYF. In DNA form, the CDR3 reads TGTGCCAGCAGTTGGAGCGGGGGGGGCACAGATACGCAGTATTTT.

This clonotype is medium-sized by share. The rearrangement uses TRBV6-6 and TRBJ2-3, with 11 bases identical to TRBD2. There are 17 residues in the CDR3. Unmatched junction bases numbered 13, after V lost 7 bases and J lost 4 bases. Germline V CDR1 and CDR2: MNHNY, SVGAGI (reference sequence). The CDR3 bases are TGTGCCAGCACCTACGGACCCCTTAGCGGGGGGGCAGATACGCAGTATTTT. This gives the protein CASTYGPLSGGADTQYF.

This clonotype was recorded at least ten times. This sequence joins TRBV14 and TRBJ2-7; TRBD1 matches at 7 bases. CDR1 SGHDN and CDR2 FVKESK come from the germline V gene. This CDR3 has 14 residues. The J segment lost 1 base and the V segment lost 2 bases, leaving 2 bases of the junction unmatched. CDR3 DNA sequence: TGTGCCAGCAGCCAAACAGGGGCTTCCTACGAGCAGTACTTC. Residues: CASSQTGASYEQYF.

By sample fraction, this clonotype is medium-sized. V is TRBV7-9 and J is TRBJ1-3, with TRBD1 matching over 8 bases. V shed 6 bases, J shed 2 bases, and the junction held 15 bases outside the gene matches. Looked up from germline, CDR1 is SEHNR and CDR2 is FQNEAQ (reference sequence). This CDR3 region has 18 residues. The CDR3 DNA reads as TGTGCCAGCAGATCTACATCCGGGACAGGAGACACTGGAAACACCATATATTTT. Amino acids: CASRSTSGTGDTGNTIYF. Combining the CDR3 with reference TRBV7-9 and TRBJ1-3 gives the whole variable domain DTGVSQNPRHKITKRGQNVTFRCDPISEHNRLYWYRQTLGQGPEFLTYFQNEAQLEKSRLLSDRFSAERPKGSFSTLEIQRTEQGDSAMYLCASRSTSGTGDTGNTIYFGEGSWLTVV.

This clonotype was counted many times. This sequence joins TRBV29-1 and TRBJ2-3; 8 bases agree with TRBD2. The CDR3 loop spans 15 amino acids. V shed 5 bases and J 0 bases; nucleotides not matched to a gene: 7. CDR1 is SQVTM, CDR2 ANQGSEA, per germline. For the CDR3, the DNA is TGCAGCGTTCTAAGAGCGGGAGTTAGCACAGATACGCAGTATTTT. Amino acids: CSVLRAGVSTDTQYF.

This clonotype has only one observation. V and J are TRBV9 and TRBJ1-2; perhaps TRBD1 as D (6 bases). Germline CDR1 and CDR2: SGDLS and YYNGEE. V dropped 2 bases and J dropped 4 bases, with 15 bases sitting between them. The CDR3 spans 15 residues. CDR3 DNA sequence: TGTGCCAGCAGCGTCAGCGGGGGGCTAATCTATGGCTACACCTTC. Translating it yields CASSVSGGLIYGYTF.

This clonotype came up a few times. The chain has TRBV18 and TRBJ2-7, with 9 bases lining up with TRBD1. The CDR3 is made up of 15 amino acids. Germline V gene sequence: CDR1 KGHSH, CDR2 LQKENI. The V gene end was trimmed by 3 bases and the J gene end by 3 bases; junction bases not matched to a gene: 6. Here the CDR3 DNA reads TGTGCCAGCTCACCGAGCGGGACAGGGATCTACGAGCAGTACTTC. Protein: CASSPSGTGIYEQYF.

This clonotype was recorded once. The CDR3 coding sequence is TGTGCCAGCACCGGTCTGGGTGGCTACGAGCAGTACTTC. This gives the protein CASTGLGGYEQYF. This chain joins TRBV28 and TRBJ2-7, with D unclear. The V end lost 7 bases, the J end lost 3 bases, and 13 bases lay between the germline ends. This CDR3 contains 13 residues. Per germline, CDR1 MDHEN and CDR2 SYDVKM.

This clonotype was detected many times. This chain connects TRBV2 to TRBJ2-1; the D gene is possibly TRBD1 (5 bases). Germline V gene sequence: CDR1 SNHLY, CDR2 FYNNEI. With 4 bases removed from V and 2 bases from J, the gap between germline ends came to 9 bases. This CDR3 is 14 amino acids long. The CDR3 loop is CASSGPGTYNEQFF. The CDR3 DNA reads TGTGCCAGCAGTGGGCCAGGGACCTACAATGAGCAGTTCTTC. Filled out from reference TRBV2 and TRBJ2-1, the complete variable domain reads EPEVTQTPSHQVTQMGQEVILRCVPISNHLYFYWYRQILGQKVEFLVSFYNNEISEKSEIFDDQFSVERPDGSNFTLKIRSTKLEDSAMYFCASSGPGTYNEQFFGPGTRLTVL.

This clonotype was seen at least ten times. This chain connects TRBV7-9 to TRBJ2-7, with 14 bases lining up with TRBD2. The CDR3 sequence is 15 residues long. V lost 5 bases, J lost 2 bases, and 2 bases stayed unmatched. CDR1 and CDR2 from the germline V gene are SEHNR and FQNEAQ (reference sequence). The CDR3 protein is CASSEGLAGAYEQYF. The DNA for the CDR3 is TGTGCCAGCAGCGAGGGACTAGCGGGGGCCTACGAGCAGTACTTC.

This sequence joins TRBV19 and TRBJ2-1, with 10 bases that match TRBD2. The CDR3 has 14 amino acids. V lost 7 bases to trimming and J lost 6 bases; unmatched junction nucleotides: 6. Germline assignment: CDR1 LNHDA and CDR2 SQIVND (reference sequence). CDR3 DNA: TGTGCCAGTAATCCCGGGACTAGCGCCAATGAGCAGTTCTTC. It specifies CASNPGTSANEQFF.

This clonotype was seen only a few times. V is TRBV28 and J is TRBJ2-7; D might be TRBD1 (6 bases). CDR1 and CDR2 (germline): MDHEN, SYDVKM. The CDR3 spans 16 residues. Between the trimmed V and J ends, which lost 3 bases and 3 bases, there was a span of 18 bases. CDR3 sequence (DNA): TGTGCCAGCAGTTTTAGCCCTACAGGGCCCAGCTACGAGCAGTACTTC. Translating it yields CASSFSPTGPSYEQYF.

This clonotype was counted at least ten times. DNA for the CDR3: TGTGCCAGCAGCCACGGCAGGGGGCAAGAGACCCAGTACTTC. It yields the protein CASSHGRGQETQYF. The rearrangement uses TRBV7-9 and TRBJ2-5, with TRBD1 matching over 7 bases. CDR3 length: 14 residues. From germline, CDR1 is SEHNR and CDR2 FQNEAQ (reference sequence). The J segment lost 2 bases and the V segment lost 5 bases, leaving 5 bases of the junction unmatched.

This clonotype was seen at least ten times. The chain combines TRBV6-2 or TRBV6-3 with TRBJ2-1, with D unresolved. The germline V gene encodes CDR1 MNHEY and CDR2 SVGEGT. The CDR3 is made up of 14 amino acids. The V end lost 2 bases, the J end lost 6 bases, and 11 bases lay between the germline ends. CDR3 sequence reads: CASSYDPAVNEQFF. The CDR3 DNA reads as TGTGCCAGCAGTTACGACCCCGCGGTCAATGAGCAGTTCTTC.

The chain employs TRBV5-5 and TRBJ2-5, with 14 positions matching TRBD2. V shed 4 bases, J shed 4 bases, and the junction held 3 bases outside the gene matches. Germline CDR1 SGHKS, CDR2 YYEKEE (reference sequence). This CDR3 comprises 15 residues. The CDR3 loop reads CASSPGLAGGETQYF. CDR3 sequence (DNA): TGTGCCAGCAGCCCCGGACTAGCGGGGGGAGAGACCCAGTACTTC.

This clonotype showed up just a few times. The chain combines TRBV12-3 or TRBV12-4 with TRBJ2-1; 8 nucleotides match TRBD2. This CDR3 contains 15 residues. Trimming removed 7 bases from V and 2 bases from J; junction bases left unmatched: 7. Here the CDR3 DNA reads TGTGCCAGCATTGGGGTGACTAGCGCCTACAATGAGCAGTTCTTC. It specifies CASIGVTSAYNEQFF.

The chain uses TRBV4-2 and TRBJ2-7; a weak D match, TRBD1 (6 bases). Germline V lookup: CDR1 LGHNA, CDR2 YNFKEQ. This CDR3 region has 15 residues. The V end was cut by 6 bases, the J end by 0 bases, with 15 bases between. This CDR3 reads CASSTDRTSSYEQYF. The CDR3 DNA reads TGTGCCAGCAGTACCGACAGGACATCCTCCTACGAGCAGTACTTC.

The J gene is TRBJ2-1, the V gene TRBV14; D may be TRBD1 (5 bases). Germline loops: CDR1 SGHDN, CDR2 FVKESK. The CDR3 length is 15 residues. Trimming shortened V by 4 bases and J by 4 bases, and 14 bases separated the two germline ends. The chain's CDR3 is CASSPISTEYNEQFF. CDR3 nucleotide sequence: TGTGCCAGCAGCCCCATTTCGACAGAGTACAATGAGCAGTTCTTC.

This clonotype was observed a few times. This rearrangement joins TRBV27 to TRBJ2-5; no clear D. Germline V gene lookup returns CDR1 MNHEY and CDR2 SMNVEV (reference sequence). The CDR3 totals 14 residues. V shed 3 bases and J shed 2 bases, with 10 bases lying between them. CDR3 sequence reads: CASSFGRAQETQYF. CDR3 bases: TGTGCCAGCAGTTTCGGACGGGCGCAAGAGACCCAGTACTTC.

This clonotype has only a few counts. The V gene is TRBV29-1, the J gene TRBJ2-5; tentatively, D is TRBD1 (5 bases). This CDR3 spans 11 amino acids. V was trimmed by 8 bases and J by 0 bases, leaving 7 bases between them. Germline CDR1 reads SQVTM; CDR2 reads ANQGSEA. This chain's CDR3 is CSKGYQETQYF. Here the CDR3 DNA reads TGCAGCAAGGGGTACCAAGAGACCCAGTACTTC.

This clonotype appeared a few times. V is TRBV10-3 and J is TRBJ2-3; D is possibly TRBD2 (6 bases). With 0 bases removed from V and 6 bases from J, the gap between germline ends came to 10 bases. The CDR3 loop spans 14 amino acids. Germline V gene sequence: CDR1 ENHRY, CDR2 SYGVKD. The DNA for the CDR3 is TGTGCCATCAGTGAGTCGACCAGCGGGGATACGCAGTATTTT. Translation: CAISESTSGDTQYF.

The sample holds many counts of this clonotype. CDR3 in amino acids: CASSLAQGASFNEKLFF. In DNA, the CDR3 is TGTGCCAGCAGCTTAGCCCAGGGCGCCTCTTTTAATGAAAAACTGTTTTTT. The chain has TRBV7-8 and TRBJ1-4; D may be TRBD1 (5 bases). The CDR3 totals 17 residues. V lost 0 bases, J lost 4 bases, and 15 bases lay in between. The germline V gene encodes CDR1 SGHVS and CDR2 FQNEAQ. Full variable domain (remainder filled in from reference TRBV7-8 and TRBJ1-4): GAGVSQSPRYKVAKRGQDVALRCDPISGHVSLFWYQQALGQGPEFLTYFQNEAQLDKSGLPSDRFFAERPEGSVSTLKIQRTQQEDSAVYLCASSLAQGASFNEKLFFGSGTQLSVL.

This clonotype has only a few counts. The V gene is TRBV2, the J gene TRBJ2-3; D is ambiguous. Between the trimmed V and J ends, which lost 5 bases and 2 bases, there was a span of 8 bases. The CDR3 length is 13 residues. Germline CDR1 is SNHLY and CDR2 is FYNNEI. CDR3 DNA sequence: TGTGCCAGCAGTCAGACTGTCACAGATACGCAGTATTTT. Protein: CASSQTVTDTQYF. Complete variable domain (other parts from reference TRBV2 and TRBJ2-3): EPEVTQTPSHQVTQMGQEVILRCVPISNHLYFYWYRQILGQKVEFLVSFYNNEISEKSEIFDDQFSVERPDGSNFTLKIRSTKLEDSAMYFCASSQTVTDTQYFGPGTRLTVL.

V is TRBV2 and J is TRBJ2-7; D tentatively fits TRBD1 or TRBD2 (6 bases each). Germline lookup yields CDR1 SNHLY and CDR2 FYNNEI. The ends were cut back, 7 bases at V and 5 bases at J, with 12 bases in the middle. This CDR3 spans 12 amino acids. In nucleotides, the CDR3 is TGTGCCAGCACGGAAGGGGGGCACGAGCAGTACTTC. Translating it yields CASTEGGHEQYF.

The sample holds a few counts of this clonotype. The chain carries TRBV28 and TRBJ2-5; D unresolved. Trimming cost V 1 base and J 5 bases, with 14 bases left between them. The CDR3 has 15 amino acids. CDR1 is MDHEN, CDR2 SYDVKM, per germline. CDR3 DNA: TGTGCCAGCAGTTTATTAGGCCCTGAGAGGGAGACCCAGTACTTC. It yields the protein CASSLLGPERETQYF.

Judged by abundance, this clonotype is medium-sized. The J gene is TRBJ1-5, the V gene TRBV3-1; 9 positions agree with TRBD1. Germline V gene sequence: CDR1 LGHDT, CDR2 YNNKEL (reference sequence). J was trimmed by 6 bases and V by 4 bases; bases with no gene match: 4. This CDR3 is 14 amino acids long. The CDR3 DNA reads as TGTGCCAGCAGCCCCGGGACAGGGAGTCAGCCCCAGCATTTT. Protein sequence: CASSPGTGSQPQHF.

This clonotype was picked up many times. The rearrangement joins TRBV10-2 to TRBJ2-3, with no clear D. Germline lookup yields CDR1 WSHSY and CDR2 SAAADI. V lost 4 bases to trimming and J lost 6 bases, with 8 bases between them. The CDR3 is 12 amino acids. The CDR3 spells CASSGTLDTQYF. The CDR3 DNA reads as TGCGCCAGCAGTGGGACCCTGGATACGCAGTATTTT.